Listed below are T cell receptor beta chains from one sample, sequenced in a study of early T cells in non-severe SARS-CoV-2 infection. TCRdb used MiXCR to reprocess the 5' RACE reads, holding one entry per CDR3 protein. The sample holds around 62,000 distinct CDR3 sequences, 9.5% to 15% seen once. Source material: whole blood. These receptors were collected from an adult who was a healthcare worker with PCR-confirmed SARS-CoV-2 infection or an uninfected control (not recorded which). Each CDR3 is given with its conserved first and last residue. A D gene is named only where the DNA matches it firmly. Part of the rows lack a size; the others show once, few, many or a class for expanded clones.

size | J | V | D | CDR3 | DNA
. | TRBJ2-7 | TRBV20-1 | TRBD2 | CSARDLAGAYEQYF | TGCAGTGCTAGAGATCTAGCGGGGGCCTACGAGCAGTACTTC
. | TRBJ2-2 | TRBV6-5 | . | CASSYSQGNTGELFF | TGTGCCAGCAGTTATAGCCAGGGCAACACCGGGGAGCTGTTTTTT
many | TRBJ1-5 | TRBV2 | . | CASSLYSNQPQHF | TGTGCCAGCAGTTTATATAGCAATCAGCCCCAGCATTTT
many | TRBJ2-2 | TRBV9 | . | CASSVELRGNSGNTGELFF | TGTGCCAGCAGCGTAGAGTTACGGGGTAACAGTGGGAACACCGGGGAGCTGTTTTTT
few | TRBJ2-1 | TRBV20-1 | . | CSARGQAVLSYNEQFF | TGCAGTGCTAGAGGTCAAGCGGTTCTCTCCTACAATGAGCAGTTCTTC
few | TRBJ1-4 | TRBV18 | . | CASSPQGPSNEKLFF | TGTGCCAGCTCACCACAGGGGCCGTCTAATGAAAAACTGTTTTTT
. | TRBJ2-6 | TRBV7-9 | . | CASSITESGANVLTF | TGTGCCAGCAGCATCACAGAGTCTGGGGCCAACGTCCTGACTTTC
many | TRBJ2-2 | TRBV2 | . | CASTAVGRADGELFF | TGTGCCAGCACAGCAGTAGGACGGGCTGACGGGGAGCTGTTTTTT
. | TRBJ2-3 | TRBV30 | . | CAWSVVNWSQYF | TGTGCCTGGAGTGTGGTAAACTGGTCGCAGTATTTT
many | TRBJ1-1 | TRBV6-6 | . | CASTLGITGTEAFF | TGTGCCAGCACCTTAGGCATAACAGGCACTGAAGCTTTCTTT
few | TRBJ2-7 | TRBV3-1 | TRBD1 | CASSQGQGYNEQYF | TGTGCCAGCAGCCAGGGACAGGGATACAACGAGCAGTACTTC
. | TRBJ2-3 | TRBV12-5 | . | CASGLAPDNTQYF | TGTGCTAGTGGTTTGGCTCCCGATAATACGCAGTATTTT
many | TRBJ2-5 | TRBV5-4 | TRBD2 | CAASPASGKEETQYF | TGTGCCGCCTCCCCGGCTAGCGGAAAAGAAGAGACCCAGTACTTC
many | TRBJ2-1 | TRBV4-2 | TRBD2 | CASSQSSGLAVSYNEQFF | TGTGCCAGCAGCCAATCGTCCGGACTAGCGGTTTCCTACAATGAGCAGTTCTTC
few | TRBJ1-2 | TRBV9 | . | CASSVGGAGYGYTF | TGTGCCAGCAGCGTAGGAGGGGCTGGTTATGGCTACACCTTC
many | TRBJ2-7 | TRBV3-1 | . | CASSQVGGYEQYF | TGTGCCAGCAGCCAAGTAGGAGGATACGAGCAGTACTTC
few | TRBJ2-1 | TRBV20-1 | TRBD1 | CSARRQGVLYNEQFF | TGCAGTGCCCGCAGACAGGGGGTTCTCTACAATGAGCAGTTCTTC
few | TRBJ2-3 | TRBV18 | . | CASSPQFGTDTQYF | TGTGCCAGCTCACCACAGTTCGGCACAGATACGCAGTATTTT
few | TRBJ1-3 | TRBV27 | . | CASSLSGGLSGNTIYF | TGTGCCAGCAGTTTATCGGGCGGACTCTCTGGAAACACCATATATTTT
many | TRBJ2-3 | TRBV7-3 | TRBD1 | CASSSGQGSTDTQYF | TGTGCCAGCAGCTCGGGACAGGGGAGCACAGATACGCAGTATTTT
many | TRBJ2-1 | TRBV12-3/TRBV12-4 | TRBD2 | CASTPGLAGDEQFF | TGTGCCAGCACCCCAGGACTAGCGGGAGATGAGCAGTTCTTC
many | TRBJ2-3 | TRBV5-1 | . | CASSFSGDTQYF | TGCGCCAGCAGCTTTAGCGGAGATACGCAGTATTTT
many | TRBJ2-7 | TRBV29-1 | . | CSRRASSYEQYF | TGCAGCCGCAGGGCAAGCTCCTACGAGCAGTACTTC
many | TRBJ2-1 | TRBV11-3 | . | CASSARQHNEQFF | TGTGCCAGCAGCGCGAGACAGCACAATGAGCAGTTCTTC
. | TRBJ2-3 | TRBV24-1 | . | CATSDPVAPPDTQYF | TGTGCCACCAGTGACCCCGTCGCCCCACCCGATACGCAGTATTTT
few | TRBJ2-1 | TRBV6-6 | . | CASSYSAGQLNEQFF | TGTGCCAGCAGTTACTCGGCGGGACAGCTCAATGAGCAGTTCTTC
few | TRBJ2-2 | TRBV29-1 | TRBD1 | CSVTGPQGVTGELFF | TGCAGCGTTACCGGGCCTCAGGGGGTCACCGGGGAGCTGTTTTTT
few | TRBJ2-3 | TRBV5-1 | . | CASSFPGMTDTQYF | TGCGCCAGCAGCTTCCCAGGGATGACAGATACGCAGTATTTT
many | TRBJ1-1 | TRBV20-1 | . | CSAGRLGAAEAFF | TGCAGCGCGGGGAGATTGGGGGCGGCTGAAGCTTTCTTT
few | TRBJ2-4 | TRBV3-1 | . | CASSPIGGENIQYF | TGTGCCAGCAGCCCCATCGGCGGGGAGAACATTCAGTACTTC
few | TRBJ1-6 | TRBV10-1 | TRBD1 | CASSWDRGKSPLHF | TGCGCCAGCAGTTGGGACAGGGGAAAATCACCCCTCCACTTT
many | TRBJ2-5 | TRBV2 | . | CASRQSQETQYF | TGTGCCAGCAGGCAGTCCCAAGAGACCCAGTACTTC
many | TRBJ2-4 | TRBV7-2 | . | CASSLEPGLVKNIQYF | TGTGCCAGCAGCTTAGAGCCGGGGCTGGTCAAAAACATTCAGTACTTC
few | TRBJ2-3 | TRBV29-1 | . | CSVANRGSAIF | TGCAGCGTCGCAAATAGGGGTTCGGCCATTTTT
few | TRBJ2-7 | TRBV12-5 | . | CASAPGSHYEQYF | TGTGCTAGTGCCCCGGGAAGCCACTACGAGCAGTACTTC
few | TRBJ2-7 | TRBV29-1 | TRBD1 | CSVVDRALSYEQYF | TGCAGCGTCGTCGACAGGGCATTGTCCTACGAGCAGTACTTC
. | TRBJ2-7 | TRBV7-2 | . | CASSPSREFYEQYF | TGTGCCAGCAGCCCGTCACGGGAGTTCTACGAGCAGTACTTC
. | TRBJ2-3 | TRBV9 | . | CASSLRSLRDADTQYF | TGTGCCAGCAGCTTACGATCGCTCCGGGACGCAGATACGCAGTATTTT
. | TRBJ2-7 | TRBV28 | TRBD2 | CASSPLPSGSEYEQYF | TGTGCCAGCAGTCCCCTCCCTAGCGGGAGTGAGTACGAGCAGTACTTC
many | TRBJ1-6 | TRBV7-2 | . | CASSLVRQGSSPLHF | TGTGCCAGCAGCTTAGTACGTCAGGGTAGTTCACCCCTCCACTTT
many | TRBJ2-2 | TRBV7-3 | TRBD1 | CASSGRGPANTGELFF | TGTGCCAGCAGCGGCAGGGGGCCAGCGAACACCGGGGAGCTGTTTTTT
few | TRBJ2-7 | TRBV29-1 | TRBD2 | CSELLAVYEQYF | TGCAGCGAGTTGCTAGCGGTCTACGAGCAGTACTTC
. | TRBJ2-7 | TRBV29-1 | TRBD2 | CSVEVSGTGEQYF | TGCAGCGTTGAGGTTAGCGGGACGGGGGAGCAGTACTTC
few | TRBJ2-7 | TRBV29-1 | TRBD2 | CSVRRAGLPYEQYF | TGCAGCGTTCGTAGAGCGGGATTACCCTACGAGCAGTACTTC
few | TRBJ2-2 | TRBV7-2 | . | CASSRPGRKDTGELFF | TGTGCCAGCAGCCGCCCGGGACGGAAAGACACCGGGGAGCTGTTTTTT
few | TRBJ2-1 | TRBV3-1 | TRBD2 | CASSTRLAGDGHNEQFF | TGTGCCAGCAGCACCCGACTAGCGGGAGACGGCCACAATGAGCAGTTCTTC
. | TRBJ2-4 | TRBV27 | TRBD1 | CASSYRTGENIQYF | TGTGCCAGCAGTTATCGGACAGGGGAAAACATTCAGTACTTC
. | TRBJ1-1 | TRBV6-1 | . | CASSEGGTNTEAFF | TGTGCCAGCAGTGAAGGGGGTACGAACACTGAAGCTTTCTTT
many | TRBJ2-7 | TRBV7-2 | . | CASRAFNSYEQYF | TGTGCCAGCAGGGCCTTTAACTCCTACGAGCAGTACTTC
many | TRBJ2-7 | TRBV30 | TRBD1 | CAWSSPLTGGFYEQYF | TGTGCCTGGAGTTCCCCCCTGACAGGGGGATTCTACGAGCAGTACTTC
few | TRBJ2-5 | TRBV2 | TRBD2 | CASGTSGRRETQYF | TGTGCCAGCGGGACTAGCGGGAGGAGAGAGACCCAGTACTTC
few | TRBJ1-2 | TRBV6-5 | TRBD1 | CASRPQGALGGYTF | TGTGCCAGCAGGCCACAGGGGGCGCTGGGTGGCTACACCTTC
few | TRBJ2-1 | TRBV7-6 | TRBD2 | CASSLDLAGDNEQFF | TGTGCCAGCAGCTTAGACCTAGCGGGAGACAATGAGCAGTTCTTC
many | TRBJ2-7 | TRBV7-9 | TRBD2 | CASRGTSFEQYF | TGTGCCAGCAGAGGGACTAGTTTCGAGCAGTACTTC
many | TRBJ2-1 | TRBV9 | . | CASSVAVKDEQFF | TGTGCCAGCAGCGTGGCTGTTAAGGATGAGCAGTTCTTC
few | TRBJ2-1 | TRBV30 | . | CAWSQNEQFF | TGTGCCTGGAGTCAGAATGAGCAGTTCTTC